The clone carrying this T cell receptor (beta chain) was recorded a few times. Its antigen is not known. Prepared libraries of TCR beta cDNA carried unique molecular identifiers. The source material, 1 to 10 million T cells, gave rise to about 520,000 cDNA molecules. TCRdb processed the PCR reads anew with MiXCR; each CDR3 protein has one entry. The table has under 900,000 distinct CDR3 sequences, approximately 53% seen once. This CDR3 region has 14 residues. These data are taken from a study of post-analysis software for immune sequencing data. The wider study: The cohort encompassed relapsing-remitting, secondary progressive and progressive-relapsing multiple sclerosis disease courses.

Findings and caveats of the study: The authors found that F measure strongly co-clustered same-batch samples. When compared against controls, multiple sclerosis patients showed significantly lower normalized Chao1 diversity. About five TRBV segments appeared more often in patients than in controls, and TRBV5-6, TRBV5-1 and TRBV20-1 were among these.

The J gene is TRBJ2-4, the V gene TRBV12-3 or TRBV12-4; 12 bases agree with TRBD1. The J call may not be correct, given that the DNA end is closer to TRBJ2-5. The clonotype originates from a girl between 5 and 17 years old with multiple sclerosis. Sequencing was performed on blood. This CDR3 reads CASSRDRGRGTQYF. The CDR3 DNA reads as TGTGCCAGCAGCCGGGACAGGGGGCGGGGGACCCAGTACTTC.